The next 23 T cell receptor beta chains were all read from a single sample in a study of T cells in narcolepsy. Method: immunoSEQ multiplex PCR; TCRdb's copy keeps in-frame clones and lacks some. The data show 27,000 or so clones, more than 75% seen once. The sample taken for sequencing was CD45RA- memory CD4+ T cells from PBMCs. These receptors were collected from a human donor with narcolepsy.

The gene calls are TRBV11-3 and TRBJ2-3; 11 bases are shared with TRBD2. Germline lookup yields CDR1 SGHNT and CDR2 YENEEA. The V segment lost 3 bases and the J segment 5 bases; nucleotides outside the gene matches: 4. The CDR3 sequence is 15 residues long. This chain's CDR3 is CASSFSGGAGDTQYF. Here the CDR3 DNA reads TGTGCCAGCAGCTTTAGCGGGGGGGCCGGAGATACGCAGTATTTT.

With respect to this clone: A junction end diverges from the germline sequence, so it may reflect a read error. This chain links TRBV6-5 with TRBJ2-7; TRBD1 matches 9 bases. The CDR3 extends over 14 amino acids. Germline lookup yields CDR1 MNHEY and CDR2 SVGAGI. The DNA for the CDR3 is TGTACCAGCAGTTACTCGAGGACAGGGGTCGAGCAGTACTTC. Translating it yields CTSSYSRTGVEQYF.

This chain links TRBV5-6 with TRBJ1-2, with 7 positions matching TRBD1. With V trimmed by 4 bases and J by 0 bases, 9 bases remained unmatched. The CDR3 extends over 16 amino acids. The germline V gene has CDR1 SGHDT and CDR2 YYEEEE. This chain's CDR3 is CASSAITDRANYGYTF. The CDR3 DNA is TGTGCCAGCAGCGCAATTACCGACAGGGCTAACTATGGCTACACCTTC.

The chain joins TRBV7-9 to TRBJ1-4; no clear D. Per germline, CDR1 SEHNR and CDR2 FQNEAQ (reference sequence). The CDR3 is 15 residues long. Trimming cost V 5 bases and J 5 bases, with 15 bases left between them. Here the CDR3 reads CASSPLGYANEKLFF. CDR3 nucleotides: TGTGCCAGCAGCCCGTTAGGGTACGCGAATGAAAAACTGTTTTTT. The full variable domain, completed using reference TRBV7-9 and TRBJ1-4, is DTGVSQNPRHKITKRGQNVTFRCDPISEHNRLYWYRQTLGQGPEFLTYFQNEAQLEKSRLLSDRFSAERPKGSFSTLEIQRTEQGDSAMYLCASSPLGYANEKLFFGSGTQLSVL.

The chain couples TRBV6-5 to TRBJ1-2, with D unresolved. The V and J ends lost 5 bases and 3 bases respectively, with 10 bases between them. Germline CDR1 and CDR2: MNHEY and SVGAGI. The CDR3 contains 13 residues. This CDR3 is CASSPLGHYGYTF. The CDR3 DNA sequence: TGTGCCAGCAGTCCGCTGGGCCACTATGGCTACACCTTC.

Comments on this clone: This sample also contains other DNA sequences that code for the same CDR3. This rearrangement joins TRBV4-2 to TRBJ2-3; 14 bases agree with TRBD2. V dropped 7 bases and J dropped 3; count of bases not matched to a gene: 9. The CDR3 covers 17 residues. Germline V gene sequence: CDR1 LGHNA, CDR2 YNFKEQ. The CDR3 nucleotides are TGTGCCAGCACAGCCGGGACTAGCGGGGGTCTGACAGATACGCAGTATTTT. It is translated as CASTAGTSGGLTDTQYF.

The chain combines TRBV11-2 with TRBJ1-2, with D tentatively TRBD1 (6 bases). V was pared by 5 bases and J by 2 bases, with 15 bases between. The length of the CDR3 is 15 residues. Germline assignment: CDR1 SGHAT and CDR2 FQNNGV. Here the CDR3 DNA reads TGTGCCAGCAGCCCCACGGACAGTCCAAACTATGGCTACACCTTC. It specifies CASSPTDSPNYGYTF.

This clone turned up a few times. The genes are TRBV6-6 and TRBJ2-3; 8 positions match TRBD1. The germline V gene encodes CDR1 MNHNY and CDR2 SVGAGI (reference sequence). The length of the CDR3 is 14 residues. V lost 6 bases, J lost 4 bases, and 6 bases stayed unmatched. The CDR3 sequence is CASRPGGSADTQYF. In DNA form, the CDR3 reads TGTGCCAGCAGACCAGGGGGCTCTGCAGATACGCAGTATTTT.

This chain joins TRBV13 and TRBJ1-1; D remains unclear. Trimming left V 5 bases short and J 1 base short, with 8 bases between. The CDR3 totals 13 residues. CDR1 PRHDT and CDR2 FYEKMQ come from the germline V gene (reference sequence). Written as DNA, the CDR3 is TGTGCCAGCAGCCTTACAAAGAACACTGAAGCTTTCTTT. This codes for CASSLTKNTEAFF.

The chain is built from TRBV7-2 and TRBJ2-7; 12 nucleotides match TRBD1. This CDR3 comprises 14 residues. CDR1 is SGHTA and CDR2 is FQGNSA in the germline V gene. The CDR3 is CAGSLGPRDRGLVV. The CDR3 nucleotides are TGTGCCGGCAGCTTAGGGCCCCGGGACAGGGGGCTGGTGGTC.

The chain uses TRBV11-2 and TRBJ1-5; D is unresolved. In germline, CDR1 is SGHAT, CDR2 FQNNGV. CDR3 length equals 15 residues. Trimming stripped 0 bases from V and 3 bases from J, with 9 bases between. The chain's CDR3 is CASSLDYQVNQPQHF. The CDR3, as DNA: TGTGCCAGCAGCTTAGATTATCAGGTCAATCAGCCCCAGCATTTT.

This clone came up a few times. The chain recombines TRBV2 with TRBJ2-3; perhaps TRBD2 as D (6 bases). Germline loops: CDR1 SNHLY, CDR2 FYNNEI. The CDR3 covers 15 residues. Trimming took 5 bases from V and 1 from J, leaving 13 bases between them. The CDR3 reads CASSSSVGRTDTQYF. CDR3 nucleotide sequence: TGTGCCAGCAGTTCTAGCGTTGGGCGCACAGATACGCAGTATTTT. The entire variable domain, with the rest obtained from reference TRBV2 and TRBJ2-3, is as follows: EPEVTQTPSHQVTQMGQEVILRCVPISNHLYFYWYRQILGQKVEFLVSFYNNEISEKSEIFDDQFSVERPDGSNFTLKIRSTKLEDSAMYFCASSSSVGRTDTQYFGPGTRLTVL.

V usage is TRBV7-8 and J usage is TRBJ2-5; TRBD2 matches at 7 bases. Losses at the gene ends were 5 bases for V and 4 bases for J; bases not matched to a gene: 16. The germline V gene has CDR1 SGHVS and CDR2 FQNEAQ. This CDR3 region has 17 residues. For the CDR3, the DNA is TGTGCCAGCAGCCGGGGGTCCGGGACTATCGGGAGAGAGACCCAGTACTTC. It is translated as CASSRGSGTIGRETQYF.

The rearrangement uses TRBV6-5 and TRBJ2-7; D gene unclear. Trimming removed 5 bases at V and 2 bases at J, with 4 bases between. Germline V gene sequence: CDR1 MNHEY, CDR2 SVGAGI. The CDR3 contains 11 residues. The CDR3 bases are TGTGCCAGCAGTGGTACCTACGAGCAGTACTTC. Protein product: CASSGTYEQYF.

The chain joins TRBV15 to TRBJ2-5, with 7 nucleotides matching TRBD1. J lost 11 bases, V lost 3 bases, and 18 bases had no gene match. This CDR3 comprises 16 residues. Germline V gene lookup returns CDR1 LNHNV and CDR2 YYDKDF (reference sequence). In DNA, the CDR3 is TGTGCCACCAGCAGGGGGGATGTGACAGGGCTCCGAGAGCAGTACTTC. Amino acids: CATSRGDVTGLREQYF.

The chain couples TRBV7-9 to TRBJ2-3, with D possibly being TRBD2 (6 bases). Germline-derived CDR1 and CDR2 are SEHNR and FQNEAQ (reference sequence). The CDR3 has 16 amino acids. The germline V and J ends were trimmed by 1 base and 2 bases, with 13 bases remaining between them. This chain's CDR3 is CASSLGLASPTDTQYF. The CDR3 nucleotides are TGTGCCAGCAGCTTAGGGCTAGCGAGCCCCACAGATACGCAGTATTTT.

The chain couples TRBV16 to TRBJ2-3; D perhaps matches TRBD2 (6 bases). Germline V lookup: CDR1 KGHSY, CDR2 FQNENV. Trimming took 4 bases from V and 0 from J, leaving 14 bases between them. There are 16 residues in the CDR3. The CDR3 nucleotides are TGTGCCAGCAGCCCCTCGGGGGATCCTAGCACAGATACGCAGTATTTT. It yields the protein CASSPSGDPSTDTQYF.

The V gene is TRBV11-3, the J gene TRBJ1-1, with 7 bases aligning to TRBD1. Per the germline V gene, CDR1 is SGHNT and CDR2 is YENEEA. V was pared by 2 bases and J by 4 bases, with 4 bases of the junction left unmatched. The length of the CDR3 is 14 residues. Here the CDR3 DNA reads TGTGCCAGCAGCTTAAGGGGGCGGGGCACTGAAGCTTTCTTT. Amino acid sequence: CASSLRGRGTEAFF.

In nucleotides, the CDR3 is TGTGCCAGTAGTACTGGGACAGTGTGGGGTACAACTAATGAAAAACTGTTTTTT. It is translated as CASSTGTVWGTTNEKLFF. V and J are TRBV19 and TRBJ1-4; TRBD1 aligns across 7 bases. Germline V gene lookup returns CDR1 LNHDA and CDR2 SQIVND (reference sequence). CDR3 length: 18 residues. The ends lost 4 bases at V and 0 bases at J; junction bases unmatched: 11.

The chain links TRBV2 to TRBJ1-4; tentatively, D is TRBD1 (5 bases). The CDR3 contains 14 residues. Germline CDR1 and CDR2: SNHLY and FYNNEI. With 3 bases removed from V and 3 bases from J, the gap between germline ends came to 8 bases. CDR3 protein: CASSDTRANEKLFF. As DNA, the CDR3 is TGTGCCAGCAGTGACACCAGGGCTAATGAAAAACTGTTTTTT. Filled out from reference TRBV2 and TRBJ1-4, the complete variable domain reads EPEVTQTPSHQVTQMGQEVILRCVPISNHLYFYWYRQILGQKVEFLVSFYNNEISEKSEIFDDQFSVERPDGSNFTLKIRSTKLEDSAMYFCASSDTRANEKLFFGSGTQLSVL.

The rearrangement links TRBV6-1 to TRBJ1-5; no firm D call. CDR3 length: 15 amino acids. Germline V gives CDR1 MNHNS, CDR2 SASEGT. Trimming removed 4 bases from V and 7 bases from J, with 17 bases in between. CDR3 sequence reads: CASSVFRGFEQPQHF. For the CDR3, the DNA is TGTGCCAGCAGTGTCTTTCGGGGATTCGAACAGCCCCAGCATTTT.

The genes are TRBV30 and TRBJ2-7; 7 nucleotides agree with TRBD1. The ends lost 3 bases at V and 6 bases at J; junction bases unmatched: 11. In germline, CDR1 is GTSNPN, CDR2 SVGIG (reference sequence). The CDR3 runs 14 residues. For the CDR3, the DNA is TGTGCCTGGAGCTCGGTGGACAGGTCTGGCGAGCAGTACTTC. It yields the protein CAWSSVDRSGEQYF.

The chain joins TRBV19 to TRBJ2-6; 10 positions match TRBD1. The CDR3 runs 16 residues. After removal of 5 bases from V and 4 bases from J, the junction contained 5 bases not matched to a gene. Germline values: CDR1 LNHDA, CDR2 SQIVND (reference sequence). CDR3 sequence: CASSGTGVPGANVLTF. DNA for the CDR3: TGTGCCAGTAGTGGGACAGGGGTGCCCGGGGCCAACGTCCTGACTTTC.